Presented here are 5 T cell receptor beta chains from one specimen sequenced in a study of T-cell reconstitution after alpha-beta-depleted transplantation in children (dated by TCRdb to between 2015 and 2016). In light of the paper, this sample's treatment or condition label describes: allogeneic hematopoietic cell transplantation with graft depleted of TCRalphabeta T cells and CD19 B cells. The library was made by PCR. The sample was run on an Illumina HiSeq 2500. To normalize quantification of the TCRbeta repertoire, the TCR libraries were built with molecular barcoding that relied on unique molecular identifiers. In-frame beta chains were kept once TCRdb had trimmed the public reads at Q25 with fastp and called clones with MiXCR. CDR3 protein sequences are deduplicated, and each keeps its most common genes and DNA. The sample profile shows roughly 670,000 distinct CDR3 sequences; about 12% of them were found once. The ten largest account for about 0.77% of the sample.

Source: PBMCs, taken before TCRalphabeta/CD19-depleted stem cell transplant. These receptors were collected from a girl aged 2 to 9 with congenital amegakaryocytic thrombocytopenia, due to receive a stem cell transplant.

This clonotype appeared many times. The chain links TRBV12-3 or TRBV12-4 to TRBJ2-7, with D maybe TRBD2 (6 bases). CDR3 length: 12 amino acids. Trimming took off 3 bases at V and 6 bases at J, with 9 bases between the two ends. The CDR3 loop is CASSLSGLEQYF. CDR3 in DNA: TGTGCCAGCAGTTTGTCGGGACTCGAGCAGTACTTC.

In its sample, this clonotype was seen many times. The chain joins TRBV20-1 to TRBJ2-1, with TRBD2 as a possible D gene (6 bases). V shed 1 base and J shed 7 bases, with 20 bases lying between them. The CDR3 runs 16 residues. Germline CDR1 DFQATT, CDR2 SNEGSKA (reference sequence). The CDR3 loop is CSARGVGGVLGNEQFF. The CDR3 nucleotides read TGCAGTGCTAGAGGAGTCGGGGGAGTTTTAGGAAATGAGCAGTTCTTC.

This rearrangement joins TRBV20-1 to TRBJ2-5, with a tentative D call TRBD1 (5 bases). V lost 6 bases and J 5 bases, leaving 19 bases between the germline ends. CDR3 size: 14 residues. Looked up from germline, CDR1 is DFQATT and CDR2 is SNEGSKA (reference sequence). The CDR3 coding sequence is TGCAGTGCACCCCCGGTCGACAGCAAGGAGACCCAGTACTTC. Translated, it gives CSAPPVDSKETQYF.

This clonotype showed up many times. The V gene is TRBV5-1, the J gene TRBJ1-4; no firm D call. This CDR3 region has 14 residues. V dropped 2 bases and J dropped 7 bases, with 12 bases sitting between them. Germline CDR1 is SGHRS and CDR2 is YFSETQ. The CDR3 DNA follows: TGCGCCAGCAGCTTAGCCGGGGTACCTGAAAAACTGTTTTTT. Its protein product is CASSLAGVPEKLFF.

At least ten counts were recorded for this clonotype. The J gene is TRBJ2-5, the V gene TRBV12-3 or TRBV12-4; D is unclear. The CDR3 has 11 residues. Trimming removed 3 bases from V and 6 bases from J, with 5 bases in between. CDR3 sequence: CASSLEKTQYF. Here the CDR3 DNA reads TGTGCCAGCAGTTTGGAAAAGACCCAGTACTTC.